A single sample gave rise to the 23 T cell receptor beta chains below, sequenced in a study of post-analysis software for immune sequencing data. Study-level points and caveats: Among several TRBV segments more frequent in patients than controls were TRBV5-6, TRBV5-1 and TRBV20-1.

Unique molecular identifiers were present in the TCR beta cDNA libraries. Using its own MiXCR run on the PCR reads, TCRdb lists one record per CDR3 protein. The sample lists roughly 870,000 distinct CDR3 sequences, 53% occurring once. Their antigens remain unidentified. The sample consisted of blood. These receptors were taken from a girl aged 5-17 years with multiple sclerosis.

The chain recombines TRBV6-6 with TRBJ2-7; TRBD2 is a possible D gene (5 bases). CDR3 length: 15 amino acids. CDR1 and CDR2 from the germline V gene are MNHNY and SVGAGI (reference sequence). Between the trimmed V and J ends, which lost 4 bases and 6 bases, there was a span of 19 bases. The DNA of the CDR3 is TGTGCCAGCAGTTTCAGCCAGCTAGCAACCCTCGAGCAGTACTTC. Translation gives CASSFSQLATLEQYF.

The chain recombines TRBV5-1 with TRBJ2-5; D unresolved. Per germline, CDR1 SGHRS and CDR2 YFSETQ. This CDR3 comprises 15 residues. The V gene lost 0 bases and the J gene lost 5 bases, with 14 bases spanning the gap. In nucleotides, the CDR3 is TGCGCCAGCAGCTTGGGTACCTTACCCCCGGAGACCCAGTACTTC. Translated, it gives CASSLGTLPPETQYF.

The CDR3 bases are TGTGCCAGCAGTTTAGCGCTGGGATTCATCTACGAGCAGTACTTC. This codes for CASSLALGFIYEQYF. The chain combines TRBV12-3 or TRBV12-4 with TRBJ2-7; D call uncertain. V was pared by 0 bases and J by 3 bases, with 12 bases between. The CDR3 contains 15 residues.

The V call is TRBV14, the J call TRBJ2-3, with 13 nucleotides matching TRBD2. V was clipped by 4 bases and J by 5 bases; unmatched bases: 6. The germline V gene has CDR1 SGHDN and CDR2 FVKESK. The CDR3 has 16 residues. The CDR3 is CASSPGTSGTGDTQYF. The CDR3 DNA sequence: TGTGCCAGCAGCCCCGGGACTAGCGGGACTGGAGATACGCAGTATTTT.

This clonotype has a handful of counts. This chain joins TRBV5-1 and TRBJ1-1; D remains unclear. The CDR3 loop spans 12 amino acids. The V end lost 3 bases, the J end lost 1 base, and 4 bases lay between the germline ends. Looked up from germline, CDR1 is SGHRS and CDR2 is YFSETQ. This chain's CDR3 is CASSYQNTEAFF. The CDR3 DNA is TGCGCCAGCAGCTATCAGAACACTGAAGCTTTCTTT.

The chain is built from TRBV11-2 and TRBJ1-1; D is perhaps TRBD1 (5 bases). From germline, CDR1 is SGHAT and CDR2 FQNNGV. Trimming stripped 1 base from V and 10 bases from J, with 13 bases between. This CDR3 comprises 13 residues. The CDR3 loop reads CASSLVSGAGAFF. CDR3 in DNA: TGTGCCAGCAGCTTAGTCTCCGGGGCAGGAGCTTTCTTT.

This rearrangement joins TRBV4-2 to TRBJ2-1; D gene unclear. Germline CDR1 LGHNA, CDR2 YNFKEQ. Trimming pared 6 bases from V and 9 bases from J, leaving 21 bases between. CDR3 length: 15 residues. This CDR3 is CASSPLSSVGIEQFF. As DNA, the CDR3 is TGTGCCAGCAGTCCCCTATCCAGTGTCGGAATTGAGCAGTTCTTC.

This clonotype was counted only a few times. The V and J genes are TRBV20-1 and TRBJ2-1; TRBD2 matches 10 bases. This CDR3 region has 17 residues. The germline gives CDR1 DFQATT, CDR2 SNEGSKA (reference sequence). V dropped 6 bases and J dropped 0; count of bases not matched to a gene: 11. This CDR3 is CSAPRSGRANSYNEQFF. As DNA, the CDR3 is TGCAGTGCCCCGAGGAGCGGGAGGGCCAACTCCTACAATGAGCAGTTCTTC.

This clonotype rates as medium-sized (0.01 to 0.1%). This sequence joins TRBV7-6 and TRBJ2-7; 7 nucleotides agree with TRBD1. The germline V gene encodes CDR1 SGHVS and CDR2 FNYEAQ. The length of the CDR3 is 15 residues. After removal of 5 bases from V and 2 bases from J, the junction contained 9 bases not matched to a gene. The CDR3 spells CASSPTGQPPYEQYF. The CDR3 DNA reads TGTGCCAGCAGCCCTACGGGACAGCCGCCCTACGAGCAGTACTTC.

CDR3 in amino acids: CSARDLAGRNEQFF. In DNA, the CDR3 is TGCAGTGCTAGGGACCTAGCGGGAAGGAATGAGCAGTTCTTC. V is TRBV20-1 and J is TRBJ2-1, with 9 bases fitting TRBD2. CDR1 is DFQATT and CDR2 is SNEGSKA in the germline V gene (reference sequence). V gave up 3 bases and J gave up 7 bases; unmatched junction bases: 7. The CDR3 contains 14 residues.

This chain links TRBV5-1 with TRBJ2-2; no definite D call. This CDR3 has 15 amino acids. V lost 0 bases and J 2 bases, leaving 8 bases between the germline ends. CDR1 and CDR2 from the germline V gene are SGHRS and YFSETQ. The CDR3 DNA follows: TGCGCCAGCAGCTTGGGACATACTAACACCGGGGAGCTGTTTTTT. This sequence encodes CASSLGHTNTGELFF.

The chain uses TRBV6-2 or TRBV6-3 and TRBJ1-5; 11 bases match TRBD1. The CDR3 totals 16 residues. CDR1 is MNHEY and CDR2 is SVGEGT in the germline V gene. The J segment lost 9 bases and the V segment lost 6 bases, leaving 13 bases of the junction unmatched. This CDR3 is CASRAGQGARFRPQHF. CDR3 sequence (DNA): TGTGCCAGCAGAGCCGGACAGGGGGCGCGGTTTCGGCCCCAGCATTTT.

The CDR3 loop is CASSPSPTENEKLFF. The CDR3 DNA sequence: TGCGCCAGCAGCCCCTCCCCGACGGAGAATGAAAAACTGTTTTTT. The J gene is TRBJ1-4, the V gene TRBV4-1, with no clear D. Germline CDR1 is MGHRA and CDR2 is YSYEKL. This CDR3 spans 15 amino acids. With 4 bases removed from V and 5 bases from J, the gap between germline ends came to 14 bases.

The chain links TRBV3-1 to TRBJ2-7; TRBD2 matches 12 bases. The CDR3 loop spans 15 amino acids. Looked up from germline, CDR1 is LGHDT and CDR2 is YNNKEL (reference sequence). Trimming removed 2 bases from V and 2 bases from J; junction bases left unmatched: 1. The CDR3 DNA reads TGTGCCAGCAGCCAATCTAGCGGGGGGGCCTACGAGCAGTACTTC. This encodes CASSQSSGGAYEQYF.

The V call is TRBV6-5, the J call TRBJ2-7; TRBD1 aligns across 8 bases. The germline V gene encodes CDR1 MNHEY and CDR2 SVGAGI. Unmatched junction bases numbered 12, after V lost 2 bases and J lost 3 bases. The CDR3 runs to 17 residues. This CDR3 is CASSYVRGPTMNYEQYF. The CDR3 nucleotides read TGTGCCAGCAGTTACGTCAGGGGGCCCACCATGAACTACGAGCAGTACTTC.

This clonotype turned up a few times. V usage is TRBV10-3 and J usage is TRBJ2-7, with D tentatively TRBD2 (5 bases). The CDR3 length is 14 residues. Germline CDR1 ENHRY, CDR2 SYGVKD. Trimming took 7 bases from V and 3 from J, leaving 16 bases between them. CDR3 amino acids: CAITNGGGVYEQYF. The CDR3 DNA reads TGTGCCATCACTAACGGAGGTGGGGTCTACGAGCAGTACTTC.

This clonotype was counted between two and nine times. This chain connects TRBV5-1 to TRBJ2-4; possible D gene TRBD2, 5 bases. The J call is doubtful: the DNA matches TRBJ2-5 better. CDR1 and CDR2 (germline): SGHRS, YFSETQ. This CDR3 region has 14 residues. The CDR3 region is CASSSSGLQETQYF. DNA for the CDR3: TGCGCCAGCAGCTCAAGCGGCCTACAAGAGACCCAGTACTTC.

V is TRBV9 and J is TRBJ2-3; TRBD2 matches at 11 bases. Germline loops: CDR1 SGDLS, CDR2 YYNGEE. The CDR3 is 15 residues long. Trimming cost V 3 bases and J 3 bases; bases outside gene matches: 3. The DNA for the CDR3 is TGTGCCAGCAGCGAATCTAGCGGGGGGACAGATACGCAGTATTTT. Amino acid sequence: CASSESSGGTDTQYF.

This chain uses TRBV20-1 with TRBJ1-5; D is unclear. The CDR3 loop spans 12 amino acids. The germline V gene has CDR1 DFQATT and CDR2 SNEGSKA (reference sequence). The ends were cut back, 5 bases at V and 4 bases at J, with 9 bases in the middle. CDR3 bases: TGCAGTGCTTCCAGTGGGAATCAGCCCCAGCATTTT. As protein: CSASSGNQPQHF.

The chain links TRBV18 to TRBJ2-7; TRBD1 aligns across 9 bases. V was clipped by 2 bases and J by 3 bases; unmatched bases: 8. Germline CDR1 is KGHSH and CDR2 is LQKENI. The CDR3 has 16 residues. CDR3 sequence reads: CASSPAAGTGFYEQYF. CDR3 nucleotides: TGTGCCAGCTCACCAGCAGCCGGGACAGGGTTCTACGAGCAGTACTTC.

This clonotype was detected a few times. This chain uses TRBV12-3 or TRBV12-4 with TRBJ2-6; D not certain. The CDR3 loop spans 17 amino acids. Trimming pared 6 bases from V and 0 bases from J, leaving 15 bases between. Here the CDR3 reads CASSKGFTSSGANVLTF. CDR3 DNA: TGTGCCAGCAGCAAGGGATTTACGAGCTCTGGGGCCAACGTCCTGACTTTC.

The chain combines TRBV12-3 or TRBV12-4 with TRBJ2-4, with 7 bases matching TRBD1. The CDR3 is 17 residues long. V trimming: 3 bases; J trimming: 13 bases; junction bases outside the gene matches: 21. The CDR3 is CASSFNIAGTVYNEQYF. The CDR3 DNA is TGTGCCAGCAGTTTCAATATTGCCGGGACAGTATACAATGAGCAGTACTTC.

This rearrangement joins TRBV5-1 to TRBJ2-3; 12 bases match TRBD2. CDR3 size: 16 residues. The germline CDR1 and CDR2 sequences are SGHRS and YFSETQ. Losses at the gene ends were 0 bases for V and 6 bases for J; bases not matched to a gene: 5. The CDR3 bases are TGCGCCAGCAGCTTGGTCCTAGCGGGGGGGCTTGATACGCAGTATTTT. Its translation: CASSLVLAGGLDTQYF.